The source of this TCR beta chain is a study of control samples from healthy donors and cancer patients. Germline CDR1 LNHDA, CDR2 SQIVND (reference sequence). J gave up 4 bases and V 7 bases, and 11 bases lay outside the gene matches. This CDR3 comprises 16 residues. Only in-frame clones appear in the TCRdb table, and some are missing; sequencing was by immunoSEQ multiplex PCR. The data hold roughly 88,000 clones, with roughly 92% observed a single time. This receptor was obtained from a woman aged 25 to 39 in good health. The chain joins TRBV19 to TRBJ1-5; TRBD1 agrees at 9 bases. Sequencing was done on a sample of blood. This chain's CDR3 is CASTGTGTGPNQPQHF. In DNA, the CDR3 is TGTGCCAGTACCGGAACGGGGACAGGGCCTAATCAGCCCCAGCATTTT.